This T cell receptor (beta chain) comes out of a study of naive and memory T cell subsets (dated by TCRdb to about 2017). About the investigation overall: Sorted naive and memory T cell subsets from peripheral blood were analyzed in the study using a UMI-based, open-source pipeline for TCR alpha and beta sequencing. RNA was DNase-treated and reverse transcribed with TCR constant-region primers, mostly using SuperScript III. Complete agreement was observed between the functional CMV T cell responses and the IgG serology results. The paper as a whole reports these results and caveats: After error correction, only a single occurrence was seen for over 85% of naive TCR sequences, so much steeper abundance distributions were produced than in memory subsets. The repertoire findings for the naive and memory subsets could not be validated, as no ground truth was available. RNA-based TCR counts may be affected by expression changes linked to T cell activation and differentiation. TCR abundance followed a power law with an exponent that was different for naive and memory subsets but consistent across the three individuals. Clonotypes were defined as single alpha or beta chain sequences, not paired alpha/beta receptors. A few larger clonotypes were present in naive repertoires, especially CD8 naive repertoires, and these clonotypes were possibly memory cells re-expressing CD45RA. In both CD4 and CD8 cells, going from naive through CM, EM and EMRA, the Gini index went up while Shannon and inverse Simpson diversity went down.

The receptor library was made with UMI-ligation and nested PCR. The beta constant-region primer was an equimolar mix of two oligonucleotides covering both TRBC1 and TRBC2. The ligated cDNA went through four rounds of PCR with nested alpha and beta constant-region primers together with the SP2 primer. A single-stranded oligonucleotide bearing the SP2 primer plus a 12-nucleotide UMI was ligated onto the 3' end of the cDNA by T4 RNA ligase 1. Incubation of the ligation reaction was carried out at 16 degrees C for about 18-25 hours. PCR2 was typically run as a SYBR Green qPCR and stopped at a predetermined threshold to prevent over-amplification. Apart from the first purification, every purification step used Agencourt AMPure XP magnetic beads. Library amounts were measured by Qubit and library quality was assessed on a TapeStation, where the main peak was expected at around 650 bp. The pooled libraries were sequenced on an Illumina MiSeq using v2 2x251 paired-end kits, which usually yielded roughly 0.9-2.3 million reads per sample. Libraries were pooled at around 4 nM per sample, and roughly 5-8% PhiX was added to improve cluster recognition. The authors processed their data as follows. FASTQ reads processed by Demultiplexor were assigned V and J genes by Decombinator through tag matching that tolerated a single base-pair mismatch. By using UMIs, Collapsinator corrected both sequencing errors and the frequency errors caused by PCR heterogeneity. TCRs were translated and CDR3s were extracted from the conserved cysteine to the FGXG phenylalanine by CDR3Translator, with non-productive sequences being flagged. Repertoires were subsampled to equal numbers of UMI-defined TCRs before Gini, Shannon entropy and inverse Simpson indices were calculated. Within the linear range, a power law was fitted to clonotype abundance distributions using maximum likelihood. When run on a single naive CD8 sample, MIGEC and the pipeline yielded similar UMI counts, similar unique TCR numbers and similar clonal distributions. In one analysis, naive TCRs also found in any memory subset of the same donor were removed from the naive repertoire. The repertoires were searched for several thousand CMV-associated CDR3 sequences that had been compiled from VDJdb and a published dataset. The public reads were reprocessed in TCRdb via fastp at Q25 and MiXCR, keeping in-frame beta chains. CDR3 protein duplicates are merged, each entry listing the most common genes and DNA. The V and J calls, along with clone size, are taken from TCRdb and not from the paper's own processing. The sample table lists tens of thousands of distinct CDR3 sequences, around 9% of them with a count of one. The ten biggest clones cover 1.2% of the sample.

For this clonotype: What this receptor recognizes is not known. Per-nucleotide qualities are absent, and no much larger clonotype sits a single base away.

The V end gives up 7 bases and the J end 0 bases, leaving 17 bases in the junction not matched to a gene. The CDR3, cysteine through phenylalanine, is 18 amino acids long. The read is trimmed to its CDR3 DNA, 54 bases read in frame from base 1. CDR1 and CDR2 were assigned from the germline V gene as SNHLY and FYNNEI. TCR alpha and beta chain libraries were amplified separately from the second PCR step onward. Donor CMV status was determined by IFNgamma production from CD4+ T cells after overnight stimulation of fresh PBMCs with CMV viral lysate. Using Miltenyi beads, CD4 T cells were first positively selected, and CD8 T cells were then positively selected from the CD4-negative fraction. After staining for CD3, CD4, CD8, CD45RA, CD27 and a live/dead dye, cells were sorted on a BD Aria II into four subsets based on CD45RA and CD27. Three healthy volunteers provided blood, and each donor's sample was split into CD4 and CD8 T cells and then further divided into four differentiation subsets. Approximately 120 ml of peripheral blood was collected from each donor, and PBMC were isolated by Ficoll-Paque PLUS density-gradient centrifugation. Sorted cells were lysed in RLT buffer, after which RNA was extracted using a Qiagen RNeasy kit and stored at -80 degrees C.

Recombination linked TRBV2 to TRBJ1-1; 7 central bases correspond to TRBD1. The receptor was derived from a human donor in good health. Specimen: naive CD8+ T cells from blood. The cell subset or site label of this sample denotes: naive T cells, CD45RA high CD27+. The CDR3 has the sequence CASNTDRADPHLNTEAFF. At the DNA level, the sequence is TGTGCCAGCAACACAGACAGGGCTGACCCGCACCTGAACACTGAAGCTTTCTTT.